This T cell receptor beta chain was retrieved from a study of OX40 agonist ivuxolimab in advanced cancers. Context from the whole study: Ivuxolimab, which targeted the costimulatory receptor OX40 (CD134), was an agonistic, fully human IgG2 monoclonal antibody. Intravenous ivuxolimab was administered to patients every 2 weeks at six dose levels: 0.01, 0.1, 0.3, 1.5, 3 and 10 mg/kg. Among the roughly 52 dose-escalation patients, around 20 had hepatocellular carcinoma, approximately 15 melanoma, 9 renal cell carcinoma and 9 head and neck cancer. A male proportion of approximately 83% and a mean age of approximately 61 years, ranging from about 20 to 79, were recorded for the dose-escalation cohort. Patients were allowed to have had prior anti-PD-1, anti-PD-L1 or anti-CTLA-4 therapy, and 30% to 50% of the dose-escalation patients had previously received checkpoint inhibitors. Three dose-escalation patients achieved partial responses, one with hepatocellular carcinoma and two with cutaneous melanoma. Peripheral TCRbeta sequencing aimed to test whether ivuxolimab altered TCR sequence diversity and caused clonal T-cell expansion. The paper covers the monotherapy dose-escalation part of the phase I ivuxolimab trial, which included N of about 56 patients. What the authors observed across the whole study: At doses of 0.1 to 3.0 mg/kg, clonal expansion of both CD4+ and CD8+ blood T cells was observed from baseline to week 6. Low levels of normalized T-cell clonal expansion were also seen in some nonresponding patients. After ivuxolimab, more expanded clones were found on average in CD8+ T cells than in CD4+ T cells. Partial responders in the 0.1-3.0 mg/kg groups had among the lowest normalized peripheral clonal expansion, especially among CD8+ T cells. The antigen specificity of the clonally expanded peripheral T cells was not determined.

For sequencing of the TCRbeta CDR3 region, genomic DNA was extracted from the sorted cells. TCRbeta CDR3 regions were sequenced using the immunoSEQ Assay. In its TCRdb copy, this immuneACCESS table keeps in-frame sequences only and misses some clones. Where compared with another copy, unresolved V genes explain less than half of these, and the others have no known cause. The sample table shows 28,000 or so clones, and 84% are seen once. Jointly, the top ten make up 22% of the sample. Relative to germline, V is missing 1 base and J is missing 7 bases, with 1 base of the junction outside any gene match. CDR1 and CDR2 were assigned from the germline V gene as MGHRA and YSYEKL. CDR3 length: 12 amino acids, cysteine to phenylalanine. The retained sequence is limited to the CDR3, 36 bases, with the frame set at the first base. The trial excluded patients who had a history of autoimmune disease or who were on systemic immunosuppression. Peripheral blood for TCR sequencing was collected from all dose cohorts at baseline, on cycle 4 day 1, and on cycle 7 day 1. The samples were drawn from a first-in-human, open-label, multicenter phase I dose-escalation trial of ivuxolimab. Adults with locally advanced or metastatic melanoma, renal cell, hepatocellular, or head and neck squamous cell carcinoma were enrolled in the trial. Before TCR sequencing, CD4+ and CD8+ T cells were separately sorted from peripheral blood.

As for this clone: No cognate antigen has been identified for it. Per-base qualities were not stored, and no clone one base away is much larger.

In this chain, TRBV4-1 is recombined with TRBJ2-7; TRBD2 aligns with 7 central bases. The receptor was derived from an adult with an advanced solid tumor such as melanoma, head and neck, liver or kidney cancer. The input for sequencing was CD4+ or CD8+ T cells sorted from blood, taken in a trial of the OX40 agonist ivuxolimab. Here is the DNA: TGCGCCAGCAGCCAAGGGGGAGGGGAGCAGTACTTC. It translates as CASSQGGGEQYF.